Each of the 13 T cell receptor beta chains below was sequenced from the same sample in a study of blood T cells in healthy people across ages. It was with a sample-barcoded 5' primer and a J-beta primer mix that a second PCR of about 6 to 12 cycles was run. TCRdb passed the 5' RACE reads through MiXCR, listing each CDR3 protein once. The sample has 700,000 to 900,000 distinct CDR3 sequences, about 48% seen once. The sample was blood. These receptors came from a man at least 80 years old in good health.

The rearrangement joins TRBV10-3 to TRBJ2-5; 9 positions agree with TRBD1. The J call is uncertain, as TRBJ2-7 better fits the DNA end. From germline, CDR1 is ENHRY and CDR2 SYGVKD. The CDR3 has 14 amino acids. This CDR3 is CAISDRQGDHEQYF. The CDR3 DNA is TGTGCCATCAGTGACAGACAGGGGGACCACGAGCAGTACTTC.

The rearrangement uses TRBV7-9 and TRBJ2-6; unclear D gene. The germline gives CDR1 SEHNR, CDR2 FQNEAQ (reference sequence). V was cut by 2 bases and J by 0 bases, with 14 bases left in between. This CDR3 has 18 residues. The chain's CDR3 is CASSLFPGRGSGANVLTF. Written as DNA, the CDR3 is TGTGCCAGCAGCTTATTCCCAGGAAGAGGCTCTGGGGCCAACGTCCTGACTTTC.

This chain connects TRBV5-1 to TRBJ2-7; unclear D gene. Germline assignment: CDR1 SGHRS and CDR2 YFSETQ. The CDR3 runs to 16 residues. V was cut by 6 bases and J by 2 bases, with 21 bases left in between. The CDR3 loop is CASTPLGRKGTYEQYF. CDR3 DNA: TGCGCCAGCACCCCCCTTGGGCGGAAAGGAACCTACGAGCAGTACTTC.

This chain uses TRBV14 with TRBJ2-3; 10 bases map to TRBD2. The J segment lost 1 base and the V segment lost 4 bases, leaving 14 bases of the junction unmatched. Germline CDR1 reads SGHDN; CDR2 reads FVKESK. The CDR3 is 19 amino acids. In DNA form, the CDR3 reads TGTGCCAGCAGCCGAGGAGGGGCGCTAGCGGGAGCTCGCACAGATACGCAGTATTTT. Translating it yields CASSRGGALAGARTDTQYF.

This clonotype was observed a handful of times. The chain is built from TRBV20-1 and TRBJ2-3; TRBD2 matches at 10 bases. Germline CDR1 is DFQATT and CDR2 is SNEGSKA (reference sequence). V shed 1 base, J shed 14 bases, and the junction held 15 bases outside the gene matches. The CDR3 is made up of 15 amino acids. The CDR3 is CSARGLAGQGRYAYF. As DNA, the CDR3 is TGCAGTGCTAGAGGACTAGCGGGCCAAGGGAGATACGCGTATTTT.

Comment on this clonotype: At one of its ends the junction is not consistent with the germline gene, which may arise from a read error. This chain joins TRBV6-1 and TRBJ2-1; no clear D gene. Germline V gene sequence: CDR1 MNHNS, CDR2 SASEGT. This CDR3 region has 13 residues. The CDR3 protein is CASHQSPYSEQFF. As DNA, the CDR3 is TGTGCCAGCCATCAATCCCCGTACAGTGAGCAGTTCTTC.

The sample holds one count of this clonotype. The genes are TRBV19 and TRBJ2-1; TRBD2 matches at 7 bases. This CDR3 region has 16 residues. Trimming took 7 bases from V and 0 from J; bases not matched to a gene: 9. The germline gives CDR1 LNHDA, CDR2 SQIVND (reference sequence). The CDR3 reads CASTQMGGSSYNEQFF. CDR3 bases: TGTGCCAGTACTCAAATGGGCGGGAGCTCCTACAATGAGCAGTTCTTC.

The table lists this clonotype with a few counts. The rearrangement uses TRBV2 and TRBJ2-3, with 8 bases that match TRBD2. Per germline, CDR1 SNHLY and CDR2 FYNNEI. CDR3 length: 13 amino acids. The ends lost 7 bases at V and 14 bases at J; junction bases unmatched: 14. This chain's CDR3 is CASNREGQGYAYF. The CDR3 DNA reads TGTGCCAGCAATCGGGAGGGCCAGGGATACGCGTATTTT. The full variable domain, rest sourced from reference TRBV2 and TRBJ2-3, is EPEVTQTPSHQVTQMGQEVILRCVPISNHLYFYWYRQILGQKVEFLVSFYNNEISEKSEIFDDQFSVERPDGSNFTLKIRSTKLEDSAMYFCASNREGQGYAYFGPGTRLTVL.

The chain links TRBV6-1 to TRBJ1-5, with a tentative D call TRBD1 (5 bases). CDR1 and CDR2 from the germline V gene are MNHNS and SASEGT. Between the trimmed V and J ends, which lost 6 bases and 0 bases, there was a span of 9 bases. CDR3 length: 14 amino acids. This chain's CDR3 is CASRVRGSNQPQHF. CDR3 nucleotide sequence: TGTGCCAGCAGAGTAAGGGGTAGCAATCAGCCCCAGCATTTT.

V is TRBV5-1 and J is TRBJ2-2, with TRBD2 matching 11 bases. The CDR3 consists of 17 residues. V dropped 0 bases and J dropped 2; count of bases not matched to a gene: 3. Germline lookup yields CDR1 SGHRS and CDR2 YFSETQ. CDR3 sequence reads: CASSLVGLAANTGELFF. The CDR3 DNA is TGCGCCAGCAGCTTGGTGGGACTAGCGGCAAACACCGGGGAGCTGTTTTTT.

In its sample, this clonotype was seen a few times. This sequence joins TRBV29-1 and TRBJ2-1; 10 nucleotides align to TRBD2. The CDR3 is 14 amino acids. J gave up 4 bases and V 7 bases, and 7 bases lay outside the gene matches. CDR1 is SQVTM and CDR2 is ANQGSEA in the germline V gene. The CDR3 reads CSAEERGGYNEQFF. Here the CDR3 DNA reads TGCAGCGCCGAAGAGCGGGGGGGGTACAATGAGCAGTTCTTC.

The chain couples TRBV24-1 to TRBJ2-1; 8 bases line up with TRBD2. V shed 4 bases, J shed 0 bases, and the junction held 7 bases outside the gene matches. The CDR3 is made up of 17 amino acids. Germline CDR1 reads KGHDR; CDR2 reads SFDVKD. In nucleotides, the CDR3 is TGTGCCACCAGTGACGCTTCGCTAGCGGGCTCCTACAATGAGCAGTTCTTC. Its protein is CATSDASLAGSYNEQFF.

This clonotype came up a few times. The rearrangement joins TRBV6-6 to TRBJ2-1; TRBD2 agrees at 8 bases. The CDR3 length is 15 residues. Trimming removed 5 bases from V and 5 bases from J; junction bases left unmatched: 8. The V gene's germline CDR1 is MNHNY and CDR2 SVGAGI (reference sequence). The CDR3 region is CASSGGLVPDNEQFF. The CDR3 DNA reads TGTGCCAGCAGTGGGGGACTAGTCCCCGACAATGAGCAGTTCTTC.